The 6 T cell receptor beta chains below all came from one sample that was sequenced in a study of blood T cell repertoires in COVID-19. Some clones are missing from TCRdb's copy, which holds only in-frame ones; the method was immunoSEQ multiplex PCR. Here the sample spans approximately 450,000 clones, roughly nine tenths being singletons. The sample was PBMCs or T cells enriched from blood (not recorded which). The receptors here all came from a man aged 30 to 39 who had recovered from COVID-19.

The chain recombines TRBV30 with TRBJ2-3; possibly TRBD1 for D (8 bases). This CDR3 has 14 residues. Between the trimmed V and J ends, which lost 3 bases and 5 bases, there was a span of 15 bases. The germline V gene has CDR1 GTSNPN and CDR2 SVGIG (reference sequence). CDR3 sequence (DNA): TGTGCCTGGAGCCGACAGGGGAGGGTAGATACGCAGTATTTT. It codes for CAWSRQGRVDTQYF.

The chain employs TRBV29-1 and TRBJ2-7; D not certain. There are 11 residues in the CDR3. V was shortened by 6 bases and J by 0 bases, with 6 bases between the two germline ends. Germline lookup yields CDR1 SQVTM and CDR2 ANQGSEA. The CDR3 loop reads CSVFGSYEQYF. The CDR3 DNA sequence: TGCAGCGTATTCGGCTCCTACGAGCAGTACTTC.

This clone was seen a handful of times. The chain employs TRBV18 and TRBJ1-1; perhaps TRBD1 as D (5 bases). CDR3 length equals 14 residues. The V and J ends lost 7 bases and 2 bases respectively, with 14 bases between them. The germline CDR1 and CDR2 sequences are KGHSH and LQKENI. The CDR3 sequence: CASCPGGGNTEAFF. The CDR3 nucleotides are TGTGCCAGCTGCCCGGGGGGAGGAAACACTGAAGCTTTCTTT.

V is TRBV28 and J is TRBJ1-1; D is undetermined. CDR3 length equals 11 residues. V dropped 7 bases and J dropped 5 bases, with 8 bases sitting between them. From germline, CDR1 is MDHEN and CDR2 SYDVKM. CDR3 residues: CASNTPTEAFF. As DNA, the CDR3 is TGTGCCAGCAACACCCCAACTGAAGCTTTCTTT.

The CDR3 nucleotides are TGTGCCAGCAGCCAGACGACAGGTTTCAACGAGCAGTACTTC. Protein sequence: CASSQTTGFNEQYF. The chain carries TRBV14 and TRBJ2-7; maybe TRBD1 (6 bases). From germline, CDR1 is SGHDN and CDR2 FVKESK. V dropped 3 bases and J dropped 5 bases, with 14 bases sitting between them. This CDR3 has 14 residues. The variable domain in full, completed from reference TRBV14 and TRBJ2-7, reads EAGVTQFPSHSVIEKGQTVTLRCDPISGHDNLYWYRRVMGKEIKFLLHFVKESKQDESGMPNNRFLAERTGGTYSTLKVQPAELEDSGVYFCASSQTTGFNEQYFGPGTRLTVT.

V and J are TRBV19 and TRBJ1-2; 8 nucleotides line up with TRBD1. CDR1 is LNHDA and CDR2 is SQIVND in the germline V gene (reference sequence). Losses at the gene ends were 7 bases for V and 3 bases for J; bases not matched to a gene: 7. CDR3 length: 14 residues. In nucleotides, the CDR3 is TGTGCCAGTAACATTCCGGGACAGGACTATGGCTACACCTTC. This encodes CASNIPGQDYGYTF.